The clone carrying this TCR beta chain has only a few counts. Its specificity is not known. The sample originates from a study of vaccination and CD4 T cells after COVID-19. In the study overall: Spike peptides, overlapping and drawn from SARS-CoV-2, HCoV-NL63, HCoV-OC43 and HCoV-229E, were used to stimulate cells.

The Oncomine TCR Beta short-read assay was what sequenced the DNA obtained from cultured CD4+ T cells. CD4+ T cells were cultured, and genomic DNA was extracted from them. From the PCR reads, TCRdb called clonotypes with MiXCR, one entry per CDR3 protein. In the table there are 9,900 or so distinct CDR3 sequences, approximately 45% of which are singletons. The V end was cut by 3 bases, the J end by 5 bases, with 13 bases between. Germline-derived CDR1 and CDR2 are SEHNR and FQNEAQ (reference sequence). The CDR3 is 15 amino acids. Treatment described: approximately 10-day PBMC culture with coronavirus spike peptide pools or control peptides (ViraFEST assay). It was before the COVID-19 pandemic (2011-2018) that the unexposed donor's CD4+ T cells were collected. Via ViraFEST, peptide pools expanded antigen-specific T cells before TCR sequencing.

The chain recombines TRBV7-9 with TRBJ2-2; D gene ambiguous. Sequencing used CD4+ T cells from blood, cultured in vitro. The TCR was taken from a human donor in good health. The CDR3 DNA reads TGTGCCAGCAGCTTGGGCAGAGAGTTAACCGGGGAGCTGTTTTTT. Translation gives CASSLGRELTGELFF.